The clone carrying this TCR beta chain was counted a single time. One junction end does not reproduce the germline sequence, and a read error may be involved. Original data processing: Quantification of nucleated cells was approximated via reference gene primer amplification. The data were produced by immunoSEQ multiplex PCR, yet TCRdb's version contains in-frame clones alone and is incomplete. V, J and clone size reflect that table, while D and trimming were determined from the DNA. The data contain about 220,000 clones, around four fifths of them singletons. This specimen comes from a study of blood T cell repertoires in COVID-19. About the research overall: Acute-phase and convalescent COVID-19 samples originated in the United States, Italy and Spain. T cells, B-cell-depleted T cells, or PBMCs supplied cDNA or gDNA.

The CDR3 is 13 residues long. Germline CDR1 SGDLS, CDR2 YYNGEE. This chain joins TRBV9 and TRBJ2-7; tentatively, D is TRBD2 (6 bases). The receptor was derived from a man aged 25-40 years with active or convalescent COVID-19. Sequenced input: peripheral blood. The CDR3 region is CASSSSVSYEQCF. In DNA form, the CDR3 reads TGTGCCAGCAGTTCTAGCGTTAGCTACGAGCAGTGCTTC.